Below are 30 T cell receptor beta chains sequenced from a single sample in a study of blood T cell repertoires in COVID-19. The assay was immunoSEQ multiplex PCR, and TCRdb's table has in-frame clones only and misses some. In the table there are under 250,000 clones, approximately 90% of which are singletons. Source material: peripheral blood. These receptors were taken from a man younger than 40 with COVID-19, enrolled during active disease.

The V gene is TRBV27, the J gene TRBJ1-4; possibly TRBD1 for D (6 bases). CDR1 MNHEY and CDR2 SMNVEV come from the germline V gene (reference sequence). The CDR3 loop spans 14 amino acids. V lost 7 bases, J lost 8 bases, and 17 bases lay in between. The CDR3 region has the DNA TGTGCCAGCACCGACAGGTCCCTTAGAGAAAAACTGTTTTTT. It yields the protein CASTDRSLREKLFF.

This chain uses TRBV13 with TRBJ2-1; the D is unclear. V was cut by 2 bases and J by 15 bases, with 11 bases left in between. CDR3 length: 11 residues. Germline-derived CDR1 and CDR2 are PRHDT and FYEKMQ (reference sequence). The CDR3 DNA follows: TGTGCCAGCAGCTTATCCCCTCAGTTGTTCTTC. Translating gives CASSLSPQLFF.

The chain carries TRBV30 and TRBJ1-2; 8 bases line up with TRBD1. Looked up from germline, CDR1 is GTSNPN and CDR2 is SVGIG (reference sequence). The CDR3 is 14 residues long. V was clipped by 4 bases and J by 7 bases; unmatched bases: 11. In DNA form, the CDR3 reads TGTGCCTGGAAGGCGTTTCAGGGGGCCTTTGGCTACACCTTC. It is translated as CAWKAFQGAFGYTF.

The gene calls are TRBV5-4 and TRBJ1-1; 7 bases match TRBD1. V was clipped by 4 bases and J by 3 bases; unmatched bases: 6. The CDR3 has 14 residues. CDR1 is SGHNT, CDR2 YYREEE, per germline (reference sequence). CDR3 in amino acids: CASSLTGADTEAFF. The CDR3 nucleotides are TGTGCCAGCAGCCTTACAGGGGCTGACACTGAAGCTTTCTTT.

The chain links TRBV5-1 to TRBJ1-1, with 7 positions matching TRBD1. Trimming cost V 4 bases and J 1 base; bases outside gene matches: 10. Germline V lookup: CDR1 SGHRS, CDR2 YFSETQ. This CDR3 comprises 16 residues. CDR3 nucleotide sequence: TGCGCCAGCAGCATAATGACAGGGCCAAGGAACACTGAAGCTTTCTTT. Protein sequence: CASSIMTGPRNTEAFF.

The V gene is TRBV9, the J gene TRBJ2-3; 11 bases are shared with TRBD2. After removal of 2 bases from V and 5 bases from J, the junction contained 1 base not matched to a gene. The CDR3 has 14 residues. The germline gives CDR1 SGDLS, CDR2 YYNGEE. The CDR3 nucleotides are TGTGCCAGCAGCGTGGGGACTAGCGGAGATACGCAGTATTTT. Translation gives CASSVGTSGDTQYF.

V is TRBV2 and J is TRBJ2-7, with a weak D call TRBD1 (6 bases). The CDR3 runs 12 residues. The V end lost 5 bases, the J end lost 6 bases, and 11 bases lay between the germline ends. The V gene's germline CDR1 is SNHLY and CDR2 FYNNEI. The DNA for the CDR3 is TGTGCCAGCAGTAACCAGGGGACCGAGCAGTACTTC. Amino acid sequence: CASSNQGTEQYF.

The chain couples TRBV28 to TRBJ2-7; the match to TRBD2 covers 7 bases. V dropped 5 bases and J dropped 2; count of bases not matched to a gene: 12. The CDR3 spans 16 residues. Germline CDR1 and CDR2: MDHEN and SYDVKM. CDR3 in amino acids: CASSASLWEGTYEQYF. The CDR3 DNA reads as TGTGCCAGCAGTGCCTCTCTTTGGGAGGGAACCTACGAGCAGTACTTC.

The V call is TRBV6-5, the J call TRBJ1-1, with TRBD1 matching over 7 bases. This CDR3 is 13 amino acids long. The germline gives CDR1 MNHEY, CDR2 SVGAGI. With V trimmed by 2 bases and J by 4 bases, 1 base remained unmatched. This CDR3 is CASSYDRATEAFF. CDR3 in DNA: TGTGCCAGCAGTTACGACAGGGCCACTGAAGCTTTCTTT.

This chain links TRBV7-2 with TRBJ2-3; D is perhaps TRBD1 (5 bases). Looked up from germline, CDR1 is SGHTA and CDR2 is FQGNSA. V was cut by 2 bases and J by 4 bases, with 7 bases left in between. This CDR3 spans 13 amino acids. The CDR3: CASSLLGPDTQYF. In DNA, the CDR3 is TGTGCCAGCAGCTTATTGGGGCCAGATACGCAGTATTTT.

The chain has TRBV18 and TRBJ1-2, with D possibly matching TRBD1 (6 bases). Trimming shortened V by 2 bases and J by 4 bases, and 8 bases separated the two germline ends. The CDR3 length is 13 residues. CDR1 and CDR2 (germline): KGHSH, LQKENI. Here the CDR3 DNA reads TGTGCCAGCTCACCAGACAGGAGCTATGGCTACACCTTC. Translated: CASSPDRSYGYTF.

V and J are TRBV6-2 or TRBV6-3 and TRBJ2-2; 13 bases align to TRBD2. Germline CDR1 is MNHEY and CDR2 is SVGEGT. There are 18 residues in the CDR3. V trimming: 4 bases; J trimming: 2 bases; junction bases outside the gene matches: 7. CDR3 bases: TGTGCCAGCAGTTGGGGACTAGCGGGGTCCCTAAACACCGGGGAGCTGTTTTTT. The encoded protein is CASSWGLAGSLNTGELFF.

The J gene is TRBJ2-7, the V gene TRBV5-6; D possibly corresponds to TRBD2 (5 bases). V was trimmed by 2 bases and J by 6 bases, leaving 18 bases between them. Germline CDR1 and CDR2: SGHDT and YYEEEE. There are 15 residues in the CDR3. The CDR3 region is CASSFRTWPGSEQYF. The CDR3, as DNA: TGTGCCAGCAGCTTTCGTACGTGGCCGGGGAGCGAGCAGTACTTC.

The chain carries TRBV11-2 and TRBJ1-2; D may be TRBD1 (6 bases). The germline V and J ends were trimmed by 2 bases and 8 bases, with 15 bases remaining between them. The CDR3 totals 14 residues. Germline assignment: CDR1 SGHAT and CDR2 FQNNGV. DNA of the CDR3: TGTGCCAGCAGCTTAACTAACTCAGGGGAAGGCTACACCTTC. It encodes CASSLTNSGEGYTF.

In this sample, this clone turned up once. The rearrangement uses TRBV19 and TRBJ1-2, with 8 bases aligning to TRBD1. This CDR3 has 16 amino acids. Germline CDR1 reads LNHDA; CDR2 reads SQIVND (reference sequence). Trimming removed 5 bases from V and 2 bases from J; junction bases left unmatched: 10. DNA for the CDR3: TGTGCCAGTAGTGAAACCAGGGGGCTAGGGAACTATGGCTACACCTTC. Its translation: CASSETRGLGNYGYTF.

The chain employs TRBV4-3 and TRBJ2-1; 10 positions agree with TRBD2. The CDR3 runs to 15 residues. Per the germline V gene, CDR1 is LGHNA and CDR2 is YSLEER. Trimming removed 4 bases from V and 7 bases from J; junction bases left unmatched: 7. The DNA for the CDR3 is TGCGCCAGCAGCCTCCTATCGGGACTAGCGAATGAGCAGTTCTTC. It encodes CASSLLSGLANEQFF.

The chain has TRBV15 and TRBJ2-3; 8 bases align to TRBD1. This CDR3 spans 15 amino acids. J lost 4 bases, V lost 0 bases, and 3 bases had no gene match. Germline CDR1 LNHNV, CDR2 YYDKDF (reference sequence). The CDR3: CATSRDRGRADTQYF. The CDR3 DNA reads TGTGCCACCAGCAGAGACAGGGGGCGCGCAGATACGCAGTATTTT.

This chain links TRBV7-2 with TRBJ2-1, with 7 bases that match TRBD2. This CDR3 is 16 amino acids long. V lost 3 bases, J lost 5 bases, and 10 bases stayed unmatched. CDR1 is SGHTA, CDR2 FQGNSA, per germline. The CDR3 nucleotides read TGTGCCAGCAGCTTGGTCGGCGGGGGTCACGACAATGAGCAGTTCTTC. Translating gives CASSLVGGGHDNEQFF.

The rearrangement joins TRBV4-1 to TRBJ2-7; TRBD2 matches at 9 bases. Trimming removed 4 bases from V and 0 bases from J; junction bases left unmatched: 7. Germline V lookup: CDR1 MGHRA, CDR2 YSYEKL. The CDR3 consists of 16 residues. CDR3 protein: CASSRERGELSYEQYF. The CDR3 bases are TGCGCCAGCAGCCGAGAGCGGGGGGAACTCTCCTACGAGCAGTACTTC.

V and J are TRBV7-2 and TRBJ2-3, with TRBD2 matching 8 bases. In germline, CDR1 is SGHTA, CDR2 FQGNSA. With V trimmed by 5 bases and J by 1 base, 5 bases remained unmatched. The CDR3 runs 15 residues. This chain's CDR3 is CASSQGGGRTDTQYF. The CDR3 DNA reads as TGTGCCAGCAGCCAAGGCGGGGGGCGCACAGATACGCAGTATTTT.

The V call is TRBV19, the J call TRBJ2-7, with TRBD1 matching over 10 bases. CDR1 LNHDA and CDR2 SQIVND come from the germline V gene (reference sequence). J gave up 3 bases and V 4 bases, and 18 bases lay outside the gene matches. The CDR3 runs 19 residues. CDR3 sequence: CASSTLGQGQPSGGYEQYF. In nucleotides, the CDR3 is TGTGCCAGTAGTACCTTGGGACAGGGGCAACCTAGTGGGGGCTACGAGCAGTACTTC.

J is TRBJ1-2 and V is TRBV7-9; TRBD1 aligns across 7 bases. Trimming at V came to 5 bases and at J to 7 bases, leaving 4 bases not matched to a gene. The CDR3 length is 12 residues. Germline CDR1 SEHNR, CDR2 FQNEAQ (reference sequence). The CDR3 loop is CASSRDRAGYTF. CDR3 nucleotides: TGTGCCAGCAGCCGCGACAGGGCTGGCTACACCTTC.

The CDR3 protein is CASSYSTTGPEAFF. The CDR3 DNA follows: TGTGCCAGCAGTTACTCGACGACAGGCCCTGAAGCTTTCTTT. The chain links TRBV6-2 or TRBV6-3 to TRBJ1-1, with D possibly being TRBD1 (6 bases). V lost 0 bases, J lost 6 bases, and 11 bases lay in between. This CDR3 region has 14 residues. Germline loops: CDR1 MNHEY, CDR2 SVGEGT.

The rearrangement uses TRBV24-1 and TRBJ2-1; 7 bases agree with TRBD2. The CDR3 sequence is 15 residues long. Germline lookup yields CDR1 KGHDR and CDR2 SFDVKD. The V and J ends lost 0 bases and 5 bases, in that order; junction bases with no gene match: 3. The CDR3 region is CATSDLERDHNEQFF. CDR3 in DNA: TGTGCCACCAGTGATTTGGAGCGGGACCACAATGAGCAGTTCTTC.

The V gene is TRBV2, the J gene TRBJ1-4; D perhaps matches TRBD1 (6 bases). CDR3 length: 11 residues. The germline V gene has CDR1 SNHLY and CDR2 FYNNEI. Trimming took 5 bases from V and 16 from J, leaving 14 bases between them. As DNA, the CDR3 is TGTGCCAGCAGTATGGGACAAGGAAGGTTTTTT. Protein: CASSMGQGRFF.

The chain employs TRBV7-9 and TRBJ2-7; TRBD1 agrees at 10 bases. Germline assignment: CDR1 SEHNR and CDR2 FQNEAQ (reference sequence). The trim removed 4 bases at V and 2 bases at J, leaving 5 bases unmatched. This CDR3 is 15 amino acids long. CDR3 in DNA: TGTGCCAGCAGCTCACAGGACAGGGGGGCCTACGAGCAGTACTTC. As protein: CASSSQDRGAYEQYF.

The CDR3 DNA sequence: TGTGCCAGCAGTTTCCGCCCGGCAGGCAATAATTCACCCCTCCACTTT. Protein sequence: CASSFRPAGNNSPLHF. The chain recombines TRBV27 with TRBJ1-6; D is unclear. The germline V gene has CDR1 MNHEY and CDR2 SMNVEV (reference sequence). Trimming left V 3 bases short and J 5 bases short, with 14 bases between. The CDR3 runs to 16 residues.

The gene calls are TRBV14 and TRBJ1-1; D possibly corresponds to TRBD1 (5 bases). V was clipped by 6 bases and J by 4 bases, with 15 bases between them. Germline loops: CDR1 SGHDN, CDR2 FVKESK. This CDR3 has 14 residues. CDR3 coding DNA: TGTGCCAGCAGTCAGCCTGCGGGACGCACTGAAGCTTTCTTT. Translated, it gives CASSQPAGRTEAFF.

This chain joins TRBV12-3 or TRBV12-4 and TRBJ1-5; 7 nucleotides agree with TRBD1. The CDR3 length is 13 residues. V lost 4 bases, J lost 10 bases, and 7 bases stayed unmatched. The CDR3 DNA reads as TGTGCCAGCAGTTCCGCCCAGGGGGACCCCCAGCATTTT. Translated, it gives CASSSAQGDPQHF.

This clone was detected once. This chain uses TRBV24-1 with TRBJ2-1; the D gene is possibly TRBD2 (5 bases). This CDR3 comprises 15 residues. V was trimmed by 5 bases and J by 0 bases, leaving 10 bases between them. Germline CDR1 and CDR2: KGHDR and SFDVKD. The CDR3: CATSGGVSSYNEQFF. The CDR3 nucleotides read TGTGCCACCAGTGGGGGAGTAAGCTCCTACAATGAGCAGTTCTTC.